Presented here are 2 T cell receptor beta chains from one specimen sequenced in a study of cytomegalovirus exposure and HLA in healthy donors. PCR primers comprised 60 Vbeta and 13 Jbeta primers. Generated by immunoSEQ multiplex PCR, the TCRdb table keeps only in-frame clones and is missing some. The sample has some 150,000 clones, about 83% seen once. Sequenced sample: PBMCs. The receptors shown here come from a woman aged 40 to 49 in good health and CMV-seronegative.

This clone showed up just a few times. The V call is TRBV7-8, the J call TRBJ1-1; maybe TRBD1 (6 bases). Germline V gene lookup returns CDR1 SGHVS and CDR2 FQNEAQ. The CDR3 covers 15 residues. The V end lost 5 bases, the J end lost 1 base, and 14 bases lay between the germline ends. The CDR3: CASSLRQDSNTEAFF. The DNA of the CDR3 is TGTGCCAGCAGCCTTCGACAGGACTCGAACACTGAAGCTTTCTTT.

The chain links TRBV7-8 to TRBJ2-5; the D gene is possibly TRBD2 (5 bases). The DNA end is a closer match to TRBJ2-7, so the J assignment may be wrong. CDR3 length: 15 residues. Germline V gene data show CDR1 as SGHVS and CDR2 as FQNEAQ. The CDR3 DNA follows: TGTGCCAGCAGCTTAGGTTCCAGCGGCTCCTACGAGCAGTACTTC. Amino acids: CASSLGSSGSYEQYF.